What follows is one TCR beta chain and its context. TCRdb's table, derived via immunoSEQ multiplex PCR, lists solely in-frame clones and lacks some. Of some 240,000 clones in the sample, approximately 91% were seen once. The CDR3 consists of 15 residues. Germline V gene data show CDR1 as SGHAT and CDR2 as FQNNGV. Deletions cut 3 bases from V and 4 bases from J, with 13 bases between. This sample was included in a study of blood T cell repertoires in COVID-19. The rearrangement links TRBV11-2 to TRBJ1-3; D is possibly TRBD1 (5 bases). The sequenced sample consisted of peripheral blood. The source is a man in his 60s who had recovered from COVID-19. CDR3 residues: CASSFSGAGGNTIYF. The CDR3 DNA sequence: TGTGCCAGCAGCTTCAGCGGGGCGGGAGGAAACACCATATATTTT.